This entry describes one TCR beta chain. There are a few counts of this clone. The antigen it binds to is not known. No qualities accompany the bases; no much larger clone lies one base away. Libraries were constructed by the immunoSEQ multiplex PCR assay. From the authors' description of their analysis: A statistical classification framework was built for diagnosing cytomegalovirus status from the catalog of TCR beta chain sequences. Held by TCRdb, this immuneACCESS table contains in-frame sequences only and omits some clones. Under half of the omission traces to an unresolved V gene where checked; the cause of the rest is unknown. That table gives V, J and clone size, and the DNA gave D and trimming. The sample table holds about 150,000 clones, of which approximately 82% were seen once. The ten largest clones take up 25% to 30% of the sample. Separate from the approximately 700-subject first cohort, the validation cohort of roughly 120 subjects was the group to which the donors belonged.

This specimen belongs to a study of cytomegalovirus exposure and HLA in healthy donors (dated by TCRdb to 2015 to 2018). Turning to the overall study: According to a later analysis, the 120 or so validation repertoires were produced on the same platform as the approximately 600 repertoires of the first cohort. The study aimed to test whether signatures of past pathogen exposure could be identified by cataloging public T cell receptors. Besides the first cohort of about 730 subjects, a separate validation cohort made up of 90 to 150 different subjects was used. High-throughput TCR immunosequencing, statistical association of individual TCRs with disease status, and machine learning were combined to predict cytomegalovirus infection status.

The CDR3 runs 13 amino acids, cysteine and phenylalanine included. Just the 39-base CDR3 DNA is kept, in frame starting at base 1. Taken from the germline V gene, the CDR1 and CDR2 loops are SNHLY and FYNNEI. Trimming removed 8 bases from V and 3 bases from J, leaving 11 bases between the germline ends. Paper-wide results and their limitations: It was suggested by the authors that the approach could potentially be generalized to other disease states and immunological phenotypes. Subsequent analysis determined that TCRs grouped into clusters in the first cohort also showed a tendency toward co-occurrence across the approximately 110 validation repertoires, and approximately 93% of cluster scores exceeded 0. The study listed approximately 160 TCR beta chains as associated with cytomegalovirus. Cytomegalovirus status was reported to be diagnosed by the classifier with high specificity and sensitivity in both the original and validation cohorts. In vitro tests confirmed that a few of the cytomegalovirus-associated TCR beta chains recognize cytomegalovirus antigens. A later analysis had no HLA typing for the validation cohort, so co-occurrence there was scored across all 110 or so repertoires. Across donors, most TCR sequences were observed very rarely, whereas some public TCRs were present in many individuals.

The sample was PBMCs. The sequence is built from TRBV2 and TRBJ1-5; the D gene cannot be named for sure. The receptor was derived from a man aged 25 to 40 in good health and CMV-seropositive. The CDR3 corresponds to CASGGSPNQPQHF. The DNA is TGTGCCAGCGGAGGCAGCCCCAATCAGCCCCAGCATTTT.